This TCR beta chain was identified during a study of OX40 agonist ivuxolimab in advanced cancers. Study context: Intravenous ivuxolimab at 0.01 to 10 mg/kg was given to patients every 2 weeks.

Points from the study as a whole: Within 6 weeks, CD4+ and CD8+ blood T cells expanded clonally at 0.1 to 3.0 mg/kg. No antigen was identified for the clonally expanded peripheral T cells.

Germline V gene sequence: CDR1 SEHNR, CDR2 FQNEAQ (reference sequence). The length of the CDR3 is 15 residues. With 1 base removed from V and 9 bases from J, the gap between germline ends came to 13 bases. The protocol was immunoSEQ multiplex PCR, while the TCRdb copy is restricted to in-frame clones and leaves out a portion. The sample carries approximately 59,000 clones, over 70% recorded once. A note on this clone: No antigen is known for it.

The material was CD4+ or CD8+ T cells sorted from blood, obtained in a trial of the OX40 agonist ivuxolimab. The source is an adult with an advanced solid tumor such as melanoma, head and neck, liver or kidney cancer. V gene TRBV7-9 combines with J gene TRBJ1-6; tentative D call: TRBD1 (6 bases). CDR3 amino acids: CASSLEEGGVSPLHF. The CDR3, as DNA: TGTGCCAGCAGCTTAGAGGAGGGGGGGGTTTCACCCCTCCACTTT. Looking up the rest from reference TRBV7-9 and TRBJ1-6 gives the full variable domain: DTGVSQNPRHKITKRGQNVTFRCDPISEHNRLYWYRQTLGQGPEFLTYFQNEAQLEKSRLLSDRFSAERPKGSFSTLEIQRTEQGDSAMYLCASSLEEGGVSPLHFGNGTRLTVT.